This entry features one T cell receptor (beta chain) sequence. This sample was included in a study of blood T cells in healthy people across ages. The authors drew 7.5 to 10 milliliters of peripheral blood from each donor. The use of a sample-barcoded 5' primer and a J-beta primer mix characterized a second PCR of roughly 6 to 11 cycles. TCRdb fed the 5' RACE reads into MiXCR, producing one record per CDR3 protein. Here the sample spans just under 550,000 distinct CDR3 sequences, approximately 25% being singletons. Germline V CDR1 and CDR2: MNHNY, SVGAGI (reference sequence). CDR3 length equals 14 residues. V trimming: 7 bases; J trimming: 2 bases; junction bases outside the gene matches: 7. This same sample was also taken into another study, of T cells of mothers and their children. That publication notes: Samples came from a few healthy Caucasian mothers and their six children. Once extracted, all RNA went into cDNA synthesis at roughly 1.4 ug per 15 ul. Over 8.5 million reads per mother and some 2.9 million per child were obtained.

The source material was blood. The chain combines TRBV6-6 with TRBJ2-5, with TRBD2 matching 7 bases. The sequence was obtained from a boy younger than 18 in good health. CDR3 in DNA: TGTGCCAGCATGGCTAGCGGAGGGCAAGAGACCCAGTACTTC. Its translation is CASMASGGQETQYF.